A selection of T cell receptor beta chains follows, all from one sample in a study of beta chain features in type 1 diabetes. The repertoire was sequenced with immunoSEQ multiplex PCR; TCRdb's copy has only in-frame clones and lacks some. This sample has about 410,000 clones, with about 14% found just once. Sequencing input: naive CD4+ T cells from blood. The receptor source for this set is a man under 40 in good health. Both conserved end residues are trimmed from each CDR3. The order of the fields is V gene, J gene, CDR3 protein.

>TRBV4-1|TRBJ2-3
ASSQVGVGADTQY
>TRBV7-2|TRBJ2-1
ASSLGRAGVVYEQF
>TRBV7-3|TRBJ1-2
ASSSGMPSNYGYT
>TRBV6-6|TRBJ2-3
ASSPQVTQY
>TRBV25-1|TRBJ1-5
ASSAETGASNQPQH
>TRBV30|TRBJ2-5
AWSDEPTSGRAGIKTQY
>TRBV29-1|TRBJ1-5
SVGGGTGIQPQH
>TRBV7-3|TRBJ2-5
ASSLGAGVGGETQY
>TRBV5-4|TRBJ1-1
ASSPPTGSNTEAF
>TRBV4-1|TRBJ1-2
ASSQMAEGYGYGYT
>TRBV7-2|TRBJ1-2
ASSQETGALRYT
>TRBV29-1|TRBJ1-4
SVEGRGEEKLF
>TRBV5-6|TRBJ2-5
ASSWGPSVLEQETQY
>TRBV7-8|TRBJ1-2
ASSPVTGTLGGYT
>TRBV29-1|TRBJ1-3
SVGGLSGNTIY
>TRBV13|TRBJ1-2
ASSVGQQYGYT
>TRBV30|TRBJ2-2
AWSHAERLIGELF
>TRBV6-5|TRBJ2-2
ASSPMGNTGELF
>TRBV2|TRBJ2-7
ASSEALLGSSYEQY
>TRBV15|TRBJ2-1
ATSRDLIQRGSNEQF
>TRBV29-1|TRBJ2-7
SVNQEGEQY
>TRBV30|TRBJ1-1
AGIGRPARDTEAF
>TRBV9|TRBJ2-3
ASSPGLNSYTDTQY
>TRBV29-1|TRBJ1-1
SVDGQASDTEAF
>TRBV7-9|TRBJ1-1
ASSLRAVNTEAF
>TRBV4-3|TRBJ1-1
ASSQDWTGTAEAF
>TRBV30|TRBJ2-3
AWKGGTQY
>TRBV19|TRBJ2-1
ASSIFGNEQF
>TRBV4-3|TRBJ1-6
ASSEAGGSANSPLH
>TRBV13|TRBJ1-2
ASSFLGQGYAYT
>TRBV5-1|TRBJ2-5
ASSLGTNSETQY
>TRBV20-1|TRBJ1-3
SARLLYTIY
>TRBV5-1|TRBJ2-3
ASSLAEGTQY
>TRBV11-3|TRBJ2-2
ASSSRGGSGSFTGELF
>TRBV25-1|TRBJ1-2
ASSEGQGYDYT
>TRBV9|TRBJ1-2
ASSATRGYGYT
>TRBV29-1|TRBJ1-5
SVGDQGNQPQH
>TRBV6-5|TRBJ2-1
ATTGNRGPYNEQF
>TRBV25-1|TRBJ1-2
ASSELPGQGKEGYT
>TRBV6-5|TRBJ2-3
ATGLGQHTDTQY
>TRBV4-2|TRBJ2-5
ASSQWGETQY
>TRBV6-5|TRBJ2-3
ASSRTKPGTNTQY
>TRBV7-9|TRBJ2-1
ASSVDISDREADEQF
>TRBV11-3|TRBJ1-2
ASSFHSPGGPRYGYT
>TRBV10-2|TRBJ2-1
ASSGGLLFDEQF
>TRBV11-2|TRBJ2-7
ASSFSDVGSAYEQY
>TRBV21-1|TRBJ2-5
ASSKGRQGARETQY
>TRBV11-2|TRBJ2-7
ASSLDRTPEQY